Listed below are T cell receptor beta chains from one sample, sequenced in a study of T cells expressing NK-cell markers. For each CDR3 protein, TCRdb gives one entry from its re-call of the 5' RACE reads, without DNA. Its listing shows roughly 450,000 distinct CDR3 sequences. Sample: blood T cells: a sorted CD56 or NKG2C T cell subset, CD4+ or CD8+ T cells, or bulk PBMC T cells (not recorded which). The receptors were gathered from a woman in her forties or fifties in good health. CDR3s include the opening cysteine and the closing phenylalanine or tryptophan. Rows give clone size only sometimes, using once, few, many, or a class for an expanded clone.

CDR3,V,length,J,size
CASREGTNEKLFF,TRBV2,13,TRBJ1-4,NA
CASSLASGSNEKLFF,TRBV7-9,15,TRBJ1-4,NA
CASSLGQGRGETQYF,TRBV12-3/TRBV12-4,15,TRBJ2-5,NA
CSASGSVRSPETQYF,TRBV29-1,15,TRBJ2-5,NA
CASRTLEGSGETQYF,TRBV28,15,TRBJ2-5,NA
CASSLERTGLDTQYF,TRBV7-2,15,TRBJ2-3,NA
CSVAHGTYEQYF,TRBV29-1,12,TRBJ2-7,NA
CASGPGPRFLFF,TRBV5-4,12,TRBJ1-4,NA
CASSPVGAAYNEQFF,TRBV18,15,TRBJ2-1,NA
CASSKGQSYNEQFF,TRBV12-3/TRBV12-4,14,TRBJ2-1,medium-sized
CASSQGPTVQETQYF,TRBV3-1,15,TRBJ2-5,NA
CASTPMGPGELFF,TRBV5-1,13,TRBJ2-2,NA
CASSSPQGSNTDTQYF,TRBV7-9,16,TRBJ2-3,NA
CATSDPPYAPSSGQAFF,TRBV24-1,17,TRBJ1-1,NA
CASSPHGDPYPAQYF,TRBV5-6,15,TRBJ2-3,NA
CSASVLGAEAFF,TRBV20-1,12,TRBJ1-1,NA
CASSLGAAGGNTGELFF,TRBV5-1,17,TRBJ2-2,NA
CASTSGRARNTQYF,TRBV2,14,TRBJ2-3,NA
CASSPLPPGPTTNEKLFF,TRBV18,18,TRBJ1-4,NA
CASSLELAALDEQFF,TRBV5-1,15,TRBJ2-1,NA
CASSQVGQNNEKLFF,TRBV4-1,15,TRBJ1-4,NA
CSVMPPAGLGRETQYF,TRBV20-1,16,TRBJ2-5,NA
CSARATLYTGELFF,TRBV20-1,14,TRBJ2-2,NA
CASRSGLAPDTQYF,TRBV11-3,14,TRBJ2-3,NA
CSAGLQRGGKNIQYF,TRBV20-1,15,TRBJ2-4,NA
CASSLGMTNEKLFF,TRBV19,14,TRBJ1-4,NA
CSARGTWGGINLREYF,TRBV20-1,16,TRBJ2-4,NA
CSASAVTGAGNEQFF,TRBV20-1,15,TRBJ2-1,NA
CASSWSGSSYNEQFF,TRBV5-1,15,TRBJ2-1,NA
CSARDPQGVVQETQYF,TRBV20-1,16,TRBJ2-5,NA
CASRPGGETQYF,TRBV12-3/TRBV12-4,12,TRBJ2-5,NA
CASRTRDRVRETQYF,TRBV5-6,15,TRBJ2-5,NA
CASSLDRGTEAFF,TRBV9,13,TRBJ1-1,NA
CASSEPRTSYYNEQFF,TRBV11-2,16,TRBJ2-1,NA
CASSQDTGQYEQYF,TRBV4-1,14,TRBJ2-7,NA
CSARDSVDKSTDTQYF,TRBV20-1,16,TRBJ2-3,NA
CASRGATGANVLTF,TRBV27,14,TRBJ2-6,NA
CASSTWTGYSYGYTF,TRBV21-1,15,TRBJ1-2,NA
CASSPETGRNQPQHF,TRBV3-1,15,TRBJ1-5,NA
CASRWTGWNQPQHF,TRBV28,14,TRBJ1-5,NA